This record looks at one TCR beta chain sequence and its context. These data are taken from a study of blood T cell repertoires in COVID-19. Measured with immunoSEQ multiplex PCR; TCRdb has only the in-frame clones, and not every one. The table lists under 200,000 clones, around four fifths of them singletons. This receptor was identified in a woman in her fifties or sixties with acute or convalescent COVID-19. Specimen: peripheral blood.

CDR3 coding DNA: TGTGCCAGCAGTCCCTTCATTAGCGGGGGGGGAGAGACCCAGTACTTC. Protein sequence: CASSPFISGGGETQYF. The rearrangement joins TRBV27 to TRBJ2-5, with 11 nucleotides matching TRBD2. Germline lookup yields CDR1 MNHEY and CDR2 SMNVEV (reference sequence). V gave up 5 bases and J gave up 4 bases; unmatched junction bases: 9. This CDR3 has 16 residues.